This TCR beta chain appears in the sequencing data of a study of blood T cell repertoires in COVID-19. The wider study: COVID-19 samples collected from the United States, Italy and Spain covered acute and convalescent phases. T cells, B-cell-depleted T cells, or PBMCs supplied cDNA or gDNA.

Authors' analysis steps: By means of reference gene primer amplification, nucleated cell counts were estimated. Repertoires were generated with immunoSEQ multiplex PCR, while TCRdb's copy carries only in-frame clones and drops some. V, J and clone size derive from that table, while D and trimming were established from the DNA sequence. Of some 60,000 clones listed, just over 90% are singletons. Trimming took 4 bases from V and 4 from J; bases not matched to a gene: 15. The CDR3 totals 17 residues. CDR1 and CDR2 (germline): MGHRA, YSYEKL. The source of this sequence is a human donor in a cohort sampled during active COVID-19. Input material: peripheral blood. This rearrangement joins TRBV4-1 to TRBJ1-1, with 7 bases identical to TRBD1. CDR3 amino acids: CASSLYDRAISGTEAFF. In DNA form, the CDR3 reads TGCGCCAGCAGCCTATACGACAGGGCTATATCGGGCACTGAAGCTTTCTTT.